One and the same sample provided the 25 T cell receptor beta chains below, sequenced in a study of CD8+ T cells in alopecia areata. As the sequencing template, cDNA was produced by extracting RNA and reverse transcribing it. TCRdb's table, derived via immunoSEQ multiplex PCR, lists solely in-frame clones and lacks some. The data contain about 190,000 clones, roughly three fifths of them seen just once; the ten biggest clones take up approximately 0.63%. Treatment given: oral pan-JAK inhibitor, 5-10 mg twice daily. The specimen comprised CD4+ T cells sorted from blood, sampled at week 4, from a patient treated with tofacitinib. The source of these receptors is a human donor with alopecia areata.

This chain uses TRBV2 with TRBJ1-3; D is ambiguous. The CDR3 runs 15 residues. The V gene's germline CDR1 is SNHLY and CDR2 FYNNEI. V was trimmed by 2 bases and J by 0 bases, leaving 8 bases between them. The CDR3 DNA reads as TGTGCCAGCAGTGAACGAGAATCCTCTGGAAACACCATATATTTT. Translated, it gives CASSERESSGNTIYF.

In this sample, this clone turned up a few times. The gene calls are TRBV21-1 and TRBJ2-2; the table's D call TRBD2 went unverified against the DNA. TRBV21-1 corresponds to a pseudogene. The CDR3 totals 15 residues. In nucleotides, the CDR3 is TGTGCCAGCAGCAAACATGAGGGGAACACCGGGGAGCTGTTTTTT. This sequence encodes CASSKHEGNTGELFF.

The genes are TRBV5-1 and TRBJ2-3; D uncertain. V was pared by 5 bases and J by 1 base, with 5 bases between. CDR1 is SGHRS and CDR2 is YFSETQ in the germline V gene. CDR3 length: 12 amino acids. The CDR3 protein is CASSRGTDTQYF. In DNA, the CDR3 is TGCGCCAGCAGTAGGGGCACAGATACGCAGTATTTT.

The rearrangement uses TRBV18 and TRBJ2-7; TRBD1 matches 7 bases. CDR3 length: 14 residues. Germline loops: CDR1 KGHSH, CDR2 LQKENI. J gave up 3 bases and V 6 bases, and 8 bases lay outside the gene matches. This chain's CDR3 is CASSLAGTDYEQYF. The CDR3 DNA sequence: TGTGCCAGCTCCCTAGCCGGGACAGACTACGAGCAGTACTTC.

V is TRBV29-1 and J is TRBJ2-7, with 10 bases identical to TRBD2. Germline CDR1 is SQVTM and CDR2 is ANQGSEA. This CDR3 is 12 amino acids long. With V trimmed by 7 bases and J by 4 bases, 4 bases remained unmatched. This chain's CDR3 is CSATLAGYEQYF. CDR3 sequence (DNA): TGCAGCGCCACACTAGCGGGATACGAGCAGTACTTC.

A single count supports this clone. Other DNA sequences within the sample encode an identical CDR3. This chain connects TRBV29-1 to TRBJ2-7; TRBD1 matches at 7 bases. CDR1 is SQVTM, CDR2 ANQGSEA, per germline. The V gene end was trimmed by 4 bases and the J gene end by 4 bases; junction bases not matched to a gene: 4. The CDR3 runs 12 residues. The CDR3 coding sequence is TGCAGCGTTGTGAGGGGGCCGTACGAGCAGTACTTC. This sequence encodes CSVVRGPYEQYF.

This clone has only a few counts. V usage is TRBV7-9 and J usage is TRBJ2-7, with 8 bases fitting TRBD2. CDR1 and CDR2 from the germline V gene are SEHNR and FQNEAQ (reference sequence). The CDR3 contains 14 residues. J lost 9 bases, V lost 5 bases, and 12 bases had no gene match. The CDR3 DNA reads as TGTGCCAGCAGCCGAGCGGGAGAGGAAGATGGGCAGTACTTC. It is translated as CASSRAGEEDGQYF.

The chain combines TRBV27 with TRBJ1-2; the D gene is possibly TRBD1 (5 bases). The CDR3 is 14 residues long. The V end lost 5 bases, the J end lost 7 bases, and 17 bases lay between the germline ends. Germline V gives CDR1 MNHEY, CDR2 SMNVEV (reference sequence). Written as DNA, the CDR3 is TGTGCCAGCAGTCCGACCCTGGCCGGGGGTGGCTACACCTTC. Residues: CASSPTLAGGGYTF.

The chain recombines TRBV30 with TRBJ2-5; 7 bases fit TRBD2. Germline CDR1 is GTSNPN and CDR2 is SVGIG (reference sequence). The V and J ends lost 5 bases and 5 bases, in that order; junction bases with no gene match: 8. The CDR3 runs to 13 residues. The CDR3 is CAWVVAGEETQYF. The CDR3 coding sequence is TGTGCCTGGGTTGTAGCGGGCGAGGAGACCCAGTACTTC.

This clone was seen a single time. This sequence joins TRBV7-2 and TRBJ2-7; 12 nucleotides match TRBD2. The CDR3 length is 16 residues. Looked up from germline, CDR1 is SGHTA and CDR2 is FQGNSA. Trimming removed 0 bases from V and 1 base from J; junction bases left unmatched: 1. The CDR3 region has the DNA TGTGCCAGCAGCTTAGCCGGGACTAGCGGGTCCTACGAGCAGTACTTC. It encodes CASSLAGTSGSYEQYF.

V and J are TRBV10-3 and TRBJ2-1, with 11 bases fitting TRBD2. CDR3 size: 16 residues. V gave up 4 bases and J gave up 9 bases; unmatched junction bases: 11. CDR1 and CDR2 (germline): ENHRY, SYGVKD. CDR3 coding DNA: TGTGCCATCAGTGTTTTAGCGGGAGGGCGAAGTGGTGAGCAGTTCTTC. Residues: CAISVLAGGRSGEQFF.

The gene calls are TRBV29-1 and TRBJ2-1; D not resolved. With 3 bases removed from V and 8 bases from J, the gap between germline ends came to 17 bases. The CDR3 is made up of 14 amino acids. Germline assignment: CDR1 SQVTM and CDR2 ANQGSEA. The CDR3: CSVDLAVGFDEQFF. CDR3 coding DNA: TGCAGCGTTGACTTGGCCGTCGGCTTCGATGAGCAGTTCTTC.

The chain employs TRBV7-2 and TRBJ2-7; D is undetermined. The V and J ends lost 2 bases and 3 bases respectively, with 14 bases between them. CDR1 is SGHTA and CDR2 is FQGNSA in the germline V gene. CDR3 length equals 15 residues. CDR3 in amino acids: CASSLWFSGIYEQYF. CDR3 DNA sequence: TGTGCCAGCAGCTTATGGTTTTCCGGCATCTACGAGCAGTACTTC.

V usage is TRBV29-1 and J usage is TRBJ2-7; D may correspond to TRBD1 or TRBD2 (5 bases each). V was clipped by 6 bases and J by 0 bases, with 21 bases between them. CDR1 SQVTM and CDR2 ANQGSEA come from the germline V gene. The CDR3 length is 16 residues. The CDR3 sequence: CSVQGVRGESSYEQYF. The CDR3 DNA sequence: TGCAGCGTGCAAGGGGTCCGAGGGGAGAGCTCCTACGAGCAGTACTTC.

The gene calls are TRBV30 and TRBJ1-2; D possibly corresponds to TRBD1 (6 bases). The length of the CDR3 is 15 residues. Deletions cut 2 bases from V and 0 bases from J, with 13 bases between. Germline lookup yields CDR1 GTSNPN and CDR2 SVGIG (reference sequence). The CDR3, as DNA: TGTGCCTGGAGTAGTGGACAGACAGCTAACTATGGCTACACCTTC. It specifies CAWSSGQTANYGYTF.

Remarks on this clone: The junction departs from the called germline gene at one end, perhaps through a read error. CDR3 coding DNA: TGTGCCAGCTCATCGAGCGGGAGGAGCAACAATGAGCAGCTCTTC. Translated: CASSSSGRSNNEQLF. The gene calls are TRBV18 and TRBJ2-1; TRBD2 matches 9 bases. The CDR3 contains 15 residues. Germline lookup yields CDR1 KGHSH and CDR2 LQKENI.

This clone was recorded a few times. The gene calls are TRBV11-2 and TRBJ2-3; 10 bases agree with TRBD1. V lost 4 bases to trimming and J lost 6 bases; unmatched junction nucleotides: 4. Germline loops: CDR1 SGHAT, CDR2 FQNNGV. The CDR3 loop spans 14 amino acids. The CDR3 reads CASSSWTGGDTQYF. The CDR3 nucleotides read TGTGCCAGCAGCTCTTGGACAGGGGGGGATACGCAGTATTTT.

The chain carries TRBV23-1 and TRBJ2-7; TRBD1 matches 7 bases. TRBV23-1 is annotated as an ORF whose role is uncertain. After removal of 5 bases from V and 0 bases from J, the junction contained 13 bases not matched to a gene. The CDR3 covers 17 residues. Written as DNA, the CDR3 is TGCGCCAGCAGTGTTTGTGTTAATGGGGACAGCTCCTACGAGCAGTACTTC. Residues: CASSVCVNGDSSYEQYF.

The DNA for the CDR3 is TGCAGCGTACCCGGGACAGGTCGTGGCTACACCTTC. Translated, it gives CSVPGTGRGYTF. The chain couples TRBV29-1 to TRBJ1-2; 8 bases are a match to TRBD1. CDR1 and CDR2 (germline): SQVTM, ANQGSEA. The V gene end was trimmed by 6 bases and the J gene end by 7 bases; junction bases not matched to a gene: 7. This CDR3 comprises 12 residues.

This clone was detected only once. As DNA, the CDR3 is TGTGCCAGCAGCTTGGGGCCCTATGGCTACACCTTC. It is translated as CASSLGPYGYTF. This chain links TRBV11-2 with TRBJ1-2; D may be TRBD1 (5 bases). Trimming took off 3 bases at V and 4 bases at J, with 6 bases between the two ends. Germline V gives CDR1 SGHAT, CDR2 FQNNGV. The CDR3 has 12 amino acids.

CDR3 in DNA: TGCAGCGTTGTGGCCGTGGGGGGAGAGACCCAGTACTTC. Protein: CSVVAVGGETQYF. The rearrangement uses TRBV29-1 and TRBJ2-5; TRBD2 is a possible D gene (6 bases). Germline assignment: CDR1 SQVTM and CDR2 ANQGSEA. Trimming cost V 4 bases and J 4 bases, with 13 bases left between them. The CDR3 consists of 13 residues.

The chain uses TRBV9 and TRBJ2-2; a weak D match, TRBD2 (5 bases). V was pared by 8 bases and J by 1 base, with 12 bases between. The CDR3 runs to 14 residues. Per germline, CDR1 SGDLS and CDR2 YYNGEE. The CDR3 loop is CASIQSGNTGELFF. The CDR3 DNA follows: TGTGCCAGTATTCAAAGCGGGAACACCGGGGAGCTGTTTTTT.

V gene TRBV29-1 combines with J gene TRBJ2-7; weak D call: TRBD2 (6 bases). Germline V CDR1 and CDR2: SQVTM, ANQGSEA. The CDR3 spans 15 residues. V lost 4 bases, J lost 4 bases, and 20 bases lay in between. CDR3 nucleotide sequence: TGCAGCGTTGCGGACCCGGCAGGGAGGTTATACGAGCAGTACTTC. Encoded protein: CSVADPAGRLYEQYF.

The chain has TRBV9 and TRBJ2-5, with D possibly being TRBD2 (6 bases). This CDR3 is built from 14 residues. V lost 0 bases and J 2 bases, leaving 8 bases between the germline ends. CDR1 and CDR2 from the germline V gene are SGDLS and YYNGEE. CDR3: CASSVGTTQETQYF. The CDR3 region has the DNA TGTGCCAGCAGCGTAGGGACTACTCAAGAGACCCAGTACTTC.

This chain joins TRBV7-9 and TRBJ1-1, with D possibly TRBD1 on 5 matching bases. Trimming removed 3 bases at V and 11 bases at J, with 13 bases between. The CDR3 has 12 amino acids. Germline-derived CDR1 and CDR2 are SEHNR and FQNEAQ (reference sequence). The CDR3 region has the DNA TGTGCCAGCAGCTTTGGGGCTTCATGGGCTTTCTTT. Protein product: CASSFGASWAFF.